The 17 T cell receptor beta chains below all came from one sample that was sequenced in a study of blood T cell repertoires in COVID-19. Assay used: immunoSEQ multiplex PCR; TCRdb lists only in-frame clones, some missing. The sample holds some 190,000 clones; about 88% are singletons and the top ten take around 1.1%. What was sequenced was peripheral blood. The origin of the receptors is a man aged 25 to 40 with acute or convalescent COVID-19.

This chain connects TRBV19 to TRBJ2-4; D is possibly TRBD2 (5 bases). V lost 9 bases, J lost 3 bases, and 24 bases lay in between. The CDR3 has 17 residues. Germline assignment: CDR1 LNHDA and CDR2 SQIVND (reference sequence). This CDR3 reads CASRGRLTEGDKNIQYF. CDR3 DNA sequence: TGTGCCAGCAGAGGAAGGCTTACCGAGGGAGACAAAAACATTCAGTACTTC.

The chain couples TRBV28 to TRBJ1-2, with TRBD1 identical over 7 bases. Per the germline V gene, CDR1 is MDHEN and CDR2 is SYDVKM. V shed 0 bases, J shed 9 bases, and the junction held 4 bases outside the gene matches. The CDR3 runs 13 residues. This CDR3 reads CASSLWAGGSYTF. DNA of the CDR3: TGTGCCAGCAGTTTATGGGCAGGGGGGAGCTACACCTTC.

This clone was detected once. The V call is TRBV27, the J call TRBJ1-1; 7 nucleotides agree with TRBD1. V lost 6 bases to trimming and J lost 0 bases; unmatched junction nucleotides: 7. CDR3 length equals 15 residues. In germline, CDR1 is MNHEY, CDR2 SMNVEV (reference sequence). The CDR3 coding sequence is TGTGCCAGCAGGACAGGGAACAAAATGAACACTGAAGCTTTCTTT. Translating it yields CASRTGNKMNTEAFF.

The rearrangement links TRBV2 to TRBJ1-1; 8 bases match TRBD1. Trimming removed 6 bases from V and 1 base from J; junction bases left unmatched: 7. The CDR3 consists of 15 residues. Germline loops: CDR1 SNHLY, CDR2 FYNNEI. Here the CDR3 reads CASRLRQGTNTEAFF. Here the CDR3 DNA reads TGTGCCAGCAGGCTTAGACAGGGGACGAACACTGAAGCTTTCTTT.

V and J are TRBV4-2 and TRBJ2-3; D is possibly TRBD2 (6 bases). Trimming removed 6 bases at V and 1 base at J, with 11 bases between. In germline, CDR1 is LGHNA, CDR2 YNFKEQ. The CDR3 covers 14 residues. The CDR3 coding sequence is TGTGCCAGCAGGGACAAGCGGGGCACAGATACGCAGTATTTT. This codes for CASRDKRGTDTQYF.

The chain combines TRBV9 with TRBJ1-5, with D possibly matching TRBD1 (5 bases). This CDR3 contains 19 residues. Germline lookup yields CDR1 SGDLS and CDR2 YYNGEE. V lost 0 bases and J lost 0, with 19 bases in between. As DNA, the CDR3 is TGTGCCAGCAGCGTAGTTTATAGAAAAGCAGGGTGTAGCAATCAGCCCCAGCATTTT. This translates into CASSVVYRKAGCSNQPQHF.

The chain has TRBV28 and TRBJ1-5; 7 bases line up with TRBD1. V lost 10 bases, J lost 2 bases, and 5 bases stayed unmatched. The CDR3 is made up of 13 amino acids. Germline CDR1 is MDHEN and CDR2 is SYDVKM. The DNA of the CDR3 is TGTGCCATACAGGGGTTCGGCAATCAGCCCCAGCATTTT. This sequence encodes CAIQGFGNQPQHF. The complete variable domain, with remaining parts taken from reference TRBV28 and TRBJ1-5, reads DVKVTQSSRYLVKRTGEKVFLECVQDMDHENMFWYRQDPGLGLRLIYFSYDVKMKEKGDIPEGYSVSREKKERFSLILESASTNQTSMYLCAIQGFGNQPQHFGDGTRLSIL.

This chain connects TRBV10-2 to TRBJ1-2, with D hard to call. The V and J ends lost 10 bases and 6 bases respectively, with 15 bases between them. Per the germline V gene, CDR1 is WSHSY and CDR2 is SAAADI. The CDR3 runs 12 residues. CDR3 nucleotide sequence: TGCGCCACCTGGGCTCGTCAGGATGGCTACACCTTC. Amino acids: CATWARQDGYTF.

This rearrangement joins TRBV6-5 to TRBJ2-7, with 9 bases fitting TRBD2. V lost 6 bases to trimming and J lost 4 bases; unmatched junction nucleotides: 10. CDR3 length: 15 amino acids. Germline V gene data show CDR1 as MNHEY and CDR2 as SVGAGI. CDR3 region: CASRSYSGSRYEQYF. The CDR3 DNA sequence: TGTGCCAGCAGGTCGTATAGCGGGAGTAGGTACGAGCAGTACTTC.

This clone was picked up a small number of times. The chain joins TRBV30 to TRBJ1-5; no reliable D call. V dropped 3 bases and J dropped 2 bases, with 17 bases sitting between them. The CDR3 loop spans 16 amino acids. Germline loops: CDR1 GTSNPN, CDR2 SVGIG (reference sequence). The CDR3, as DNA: TGTGCCTGGAGCCCTGCCCGGGGAGGTGGCAATCAGCCCCAGCATTTT. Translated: CAWSPARGGGNQPQHF. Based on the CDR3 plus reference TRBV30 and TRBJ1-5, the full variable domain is SQTIHQWPATLVQPVGSPLSLECTVEGTSNPNLYWYRQAAGRGLQLLFYSVGIGQISSEVPQNLSASRPQDRQFILSSKKLLLSDSGFYLCAWSPARGGGNQPQHFGDGTRLSIL.

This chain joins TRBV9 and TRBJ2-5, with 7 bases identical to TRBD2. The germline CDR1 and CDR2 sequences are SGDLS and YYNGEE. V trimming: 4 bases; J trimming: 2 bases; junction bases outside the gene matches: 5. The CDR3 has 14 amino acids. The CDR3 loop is CASSILGGQETQYF. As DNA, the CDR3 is TGTGCCAGCAGCATTCTCGGGGGGCAAGAGACCCAGTACTTC. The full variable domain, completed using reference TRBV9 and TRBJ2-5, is DSGVTQTPKHLITATGQRVTLRCSPRSGDLSVYWYQQSLDQGLQFLIQYYNGEERAKGNILERFSAQQFPDLHSELNLSSLELGDSALYFCASSILGGQETQYFGPGTRLLVL.

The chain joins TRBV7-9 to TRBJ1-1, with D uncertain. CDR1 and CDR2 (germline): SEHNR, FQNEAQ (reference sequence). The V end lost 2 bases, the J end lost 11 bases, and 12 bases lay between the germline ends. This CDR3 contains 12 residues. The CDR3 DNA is TGTGCCAGCAGCTTAATTGAGATTTGGGCTTTCTTT. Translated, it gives CASSLIEIWAFF.

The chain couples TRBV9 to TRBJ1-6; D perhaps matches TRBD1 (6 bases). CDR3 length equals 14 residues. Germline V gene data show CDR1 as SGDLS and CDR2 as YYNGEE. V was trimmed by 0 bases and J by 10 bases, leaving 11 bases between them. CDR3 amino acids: CASSVEGVRSPLHF. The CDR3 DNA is TGTGCCAGCAGCGTAGAGGGGGTTCGGTCACCCCTCCACTTT.

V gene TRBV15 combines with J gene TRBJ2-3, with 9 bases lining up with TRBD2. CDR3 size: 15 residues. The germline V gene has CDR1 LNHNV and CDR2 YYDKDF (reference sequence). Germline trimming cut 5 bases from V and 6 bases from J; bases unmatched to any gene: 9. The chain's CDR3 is CATSGTGLASDTQYF. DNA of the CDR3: TGTGCCACCAGCGGGACGGGACTAGCTTCCGATACGCAGTATTTT.

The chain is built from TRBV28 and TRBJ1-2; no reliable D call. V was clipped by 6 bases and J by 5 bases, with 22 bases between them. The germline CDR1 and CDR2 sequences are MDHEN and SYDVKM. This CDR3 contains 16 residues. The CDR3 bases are TGTGCCAGCAGAATAGATACTCGAGGGTTACTATATGGCTACACCTTC. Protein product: CASRIDTRGLLYGYTF.

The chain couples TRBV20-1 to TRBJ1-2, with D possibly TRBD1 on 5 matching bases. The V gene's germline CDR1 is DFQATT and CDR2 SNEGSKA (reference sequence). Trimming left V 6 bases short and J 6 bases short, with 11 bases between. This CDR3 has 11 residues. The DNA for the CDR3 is TGCAGTGCGACGAAAGGGGATGGCTACACCTTC. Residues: CSATKGDGYTF.

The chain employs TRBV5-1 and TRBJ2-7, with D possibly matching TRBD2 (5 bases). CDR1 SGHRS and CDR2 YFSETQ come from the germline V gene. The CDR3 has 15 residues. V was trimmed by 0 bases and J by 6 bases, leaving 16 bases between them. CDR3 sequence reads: CASSLGGQSGSEQYF. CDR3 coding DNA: TGCGCCAGCAGCTTGGGTGGGCAAAGTGGGAGCGAGCAGTACTTC.